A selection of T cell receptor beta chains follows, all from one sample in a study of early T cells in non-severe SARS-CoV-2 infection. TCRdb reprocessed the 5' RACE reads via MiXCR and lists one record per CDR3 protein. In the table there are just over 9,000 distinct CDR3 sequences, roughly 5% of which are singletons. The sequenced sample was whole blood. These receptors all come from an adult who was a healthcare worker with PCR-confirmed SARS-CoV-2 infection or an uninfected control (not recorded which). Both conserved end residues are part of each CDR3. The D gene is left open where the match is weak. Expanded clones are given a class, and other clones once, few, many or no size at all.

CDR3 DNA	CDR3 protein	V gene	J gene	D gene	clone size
TGTGCCAGCAGTGAACGGCTAGCGCGGAACAATGAGCAGTTCTTC	CASSERLARNNEQFF	TRBV25-1	TRBJ2-1	NA	NA
TGTGCCAGCAGCTTAGTGCGGAAGAACACTGAAGCTTTCTTT	CASSLVRKNTEAFF	TRBV7-2	TRBJ1-1	NA	many
TGTGCCAGCAGTGCGTCGGATTCACCCCTCCACTTT	CASSASDSPLHF	TRBV6-6	TRBJ1-6	NA	many
TGTGCCAGCAGTCGCGGGGCGGACCTAAGCTATGAGCAGTTCTTC	CASSRGADLSYEQFF	TRBV6-1	TRBJ2-1	NA	medium-sized
TGTGCCAGCAGCACCTACCAATCGAACACCGGGGAGCTGTTTTTT	CASSTYQSNTGELFF	TRBV7-2	TRBJ2-2	NA	medium-sized
TGTGCCAGCAGTTTGGCAACTTACACAGATACGCAGTATTTT	CASSLATYTDTQYF	TRBV12-3/TRBV12-4	TRBJ2-3	NA	medium-sized
TGTGCCAGCGGGAGAGAAGTTGAGCAGTTCTTC	CASGREVEQFF	TRBV7-8	TRBJ2-1	NA	many
TGCGCCAGCAGTGAAGATACCACAGTCGACACCGGGGAGCTGTTTTTT	CASSEDTTVDTGELFF	TRBV10-2	TRBJ2-2	NA	medium-sized
TGTGCCAGCAGTTACGGGGAAGACAGGGCCTATAATGAAAAACTGTTTTTT	CASSYGEDRAYNEKLFF	TRBV6-5	TRBJ1-4	TRBD1	medium-sized
TGCGCCAGCAGCCAAGTTTCGGGCGGAGGCGTATCCTACGAGCAGTACTTC	CASSQVSGGGVSYEQYF	TRBV4-1	TRBJ2-7	NA	many
TGTGCCAGCACCCCGACGCAATACAATGAGCAGTTCTTC	CASTPTQYNEQFF	TRBV12-3/TRBV12-4	TRBJ2-1	NA	medium-sized
TGTGCCATCGGCAAAAAAGAGACCCAGTACTTC	CAIGKKETQYF	TRBV10-3	TRBJ2-5	NA	many
TGTGCCAGCAGTGGTCCCCGCGACAGGGTACCTCGGGATACGCAGTATTTT	CASSGPRDRVPRDTQYF	TRBV6-1	TRBJ2-3	TRBD1	many
TGTGCCAGCAGTCTTAGTCTAGCCGGGGAGCTGTTTTTT	CASSLSLAGELFF	TRBV11-2	TRBJ2-2	NA	many
TGCGCCAGCAGCCTAAAAGGACAGGATGAAAAACTGTTTTTT	CASSLKGQDEKLFF	TRBV5-1	TRBJ1-4	TRBD1	medium-sized
TGTGCCAGCAGCACTGACAGGCCTGGGGCCAACGTCCTGACTTTC	CASSTDRPGANVLTF	TRBV7-8	TRBJ2-6	NA	many
TGCGCCAGCAGCCATTCAGCGGGAGATACGCAGTATTTT	CASSHSAGDTQYF	TRBV5-1	TRBJ2-3	NA	many
TGCAGTGCCAATAGCCGGGACAGCCGAACCCAGCCCCAGCATTTT	CSANSRDSRTQPQHF	TRBV20-1	TRBJ1-5	TRBD1	medium-sized
TGTGCCTGGAGTAAACCACCGACTCTAGTTACAGATACGCAGTATTTT	CAWSKPPTLVTDTQYF	TRBV30	TRBJ2-3	NA	medium-sized
TGCAGTGCTATCCCCCCGACTAGCTATGAGACCCAGTACTTC	CSAIPPTSYETQYF	TRBV20-1	TRBJ2-5	TRBD2	many
TGTGCCAGCAGCTCCCTAGCGGCAAACAATGAGCAGTTCTTC	CASSSLAANNEQFF	TRBV7-6	TRBJ2-1	TRBD2	medium-sized
TGTGCCAGCACCCTGACAAGGGGGGCGAACGAGCAGTACTTC	CASTLTRGANEQYF	TRBV28	TRBJ2-7	NA	few
TGTGCCAGCTACCTAAACAATGAGCAGTTCTTC	CASYLNNEQFF	TRBV6-5	TRBJ2-1	NA	medium-sized
TGTGCCAGCAGCGTGACAGGGGTCTATGGCTACACCTTC	CASSVTGVYGYTF	TRBV6-5	TRBJ1-2	TRBD1	many
TGTGCCAGCACTTGGCGGGAGTTCAACGAGCAGTACTTC	CASTWREFNEQYF	TRBV28	TRBJ2-7	TRBD2	medium-sized
TGTGCCAGCAGTTTTCCGATTGGGACTAGCGGGATGAGGCAGTTCTTC	CASSFPIGTSGMRQFF	TRBV12-3/TRBV12-4	TRBJ2-1	TRBD2	medium-sized
TGTGCCAGCAGAACAGGGGGCATCACCGGGGAGCTGTTTTTT	CASRTGGITGELFF	TRBV6-5	TRBJ2-2	TRBD1	medium-sized
TGTGCCACCAGCAGAGAAACACAGGGACGCGGCTACACCTTC	CATSRETQGRGYTF	TRBV15	TRBJ1-2	NA	medium-sized
TGCGCCAGCAGCCGGCAGAGCAATCAGCCCCAGCATTTT	CASSRQSNQPQHF	TRBV10-2	TRBJ1-5	NA	many
TGTGCCAGCAGCTTAGCGCAGGGGACTAGCGGGAGTACTGTTGCCAAAAACATTCAGTACTTC	CASSLAQGTSGSTVAKNIQYF	TRBV7-6	TRBJ2-4	TRBD2	NA
TGCGCCAGCAGCCGGGACCCAGAACCCTACAATGAGCAGTTCTTC	CASSRDPEPYNEQFF	TRBV10-1	TRBJ2-1	NA	many
TGTGCCAGCTCACCAGGGGCCTCTAAAAACATTCAGTACTTC	CASSPGASKNIQYF	TRBV18	TRBJ2-4	NA	many
TGTGCCAGCAGCCAAGAGCTCAGGTCGACTGAAGCTTTCTTT	CASSQELRSTEAFF	TRBV14	TRBJ1-1	NA	medium-sized
TGCGCCAGCAGCACGGGGGCGTATGGAAACACCATATATTTT	CASSTGAYGNTIYF	TRBV4-3	TRBJ1-3	NA	medium-sized
TGTGCCAGCAGCGTAGATGGCAGATTCTACGAGCAGTACTTC	CASSVDGRFYEQYF	TRBV9	TRBJ2-7	NA	medium-sized
TGTGCCAGCAGCTCGCGGGAGACTAGCGGGGCCTACGAGCAGTACTTC	CASSSRETSGAYEQYF	TRBV7-9	TRBJ2-7	TRBD2	NA
TGTGCCAGCAGCTCACCCCCCGGGACTAGAAAAATGGGAGGCAATGAGCAGTTCTTC	CASSSPPGTRKMGGNEQFF	TRBV7-2	TRBJ2-1	TRBD2	medium-sized
TGCGCCAGCAGCCAAGACCCACCCTTAGTTCGGGCAGATACGCAGTATTTT	CASSQDPPLVRADTQYF	TRBV4-1	TRBJ2-3	NA	medium-sized
TGTGCCAGCAGTCAAAAACAGGTTAGCTCCTACAATGAGCAGTTCTTC	CASSQKQVSSYNEQFF	TRBV28	TRBJ2-1	NA	many
TGCGCCAGCAGCCAATCGGACTCCATTGATGGCTACACCTTC	CASSQSDSIDGYTF	TRBV4-1	TRBJ1-2	NA	many
TGTGCCAGCAGTTCCTATTCGACAGGGAGACGTGGCACGGCCCAGTACTTC	CASSSYSTGRRGTAQYF	TRBV27	TRBJ2-5	TRBD1	many
TGTGCCACCAGTGAACCGGGACAGGGGGCTGGAGATACGCAGTATTTT	CATSEPGQGAGDTQYF	TRBV24-1	TRBJ2-3	TRBD1	medium-sized
TGTGCCTGGAGTGTAGGAGAGGGGGCTGCGCAGTATTTT	CAWSVGEGAAQYF	TRBV30	TRBJ2-3	TRBD1	medium-sized
TGTGCCACCTCGCCGACAGGTTTATTTTCAGATACGCAGTATTTT	CATSPTGLFSDTQYF	TRBV2	TRBJ2-3	NA	medium-sized